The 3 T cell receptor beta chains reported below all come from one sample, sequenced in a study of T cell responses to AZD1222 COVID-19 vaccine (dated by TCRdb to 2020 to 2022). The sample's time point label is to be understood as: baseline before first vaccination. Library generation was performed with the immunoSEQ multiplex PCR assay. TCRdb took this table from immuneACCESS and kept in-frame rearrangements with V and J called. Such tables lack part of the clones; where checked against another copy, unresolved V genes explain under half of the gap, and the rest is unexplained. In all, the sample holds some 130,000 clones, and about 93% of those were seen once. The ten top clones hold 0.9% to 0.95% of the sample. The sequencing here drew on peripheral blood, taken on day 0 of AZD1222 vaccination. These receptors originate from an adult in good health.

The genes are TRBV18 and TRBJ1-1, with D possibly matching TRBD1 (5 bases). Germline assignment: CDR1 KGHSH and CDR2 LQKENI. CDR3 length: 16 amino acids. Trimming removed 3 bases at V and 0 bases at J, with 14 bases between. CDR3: CASSPRDKAMNTEAFF. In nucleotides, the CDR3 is TGTGCCAGCTCACCCAGGGATAAGGCTATGAACACTGAAGCTTTCTTT.

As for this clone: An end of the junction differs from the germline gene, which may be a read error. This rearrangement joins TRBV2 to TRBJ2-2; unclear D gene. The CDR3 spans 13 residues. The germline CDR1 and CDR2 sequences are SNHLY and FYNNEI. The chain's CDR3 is CASSGQNPGELFF. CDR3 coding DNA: TGTGCCAGCAGTGGTCAGAACCCCGGGGAGCTGTTTTTT.

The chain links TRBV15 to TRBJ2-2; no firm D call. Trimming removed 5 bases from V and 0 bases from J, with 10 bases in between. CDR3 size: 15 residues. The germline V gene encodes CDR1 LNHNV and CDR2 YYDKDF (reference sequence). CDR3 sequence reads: CATSPLRANTGELFF. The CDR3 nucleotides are TGTGCCACCAGCCCGCTTCGGGCGAACACCGGGGAGCTGTTTTTT.